A selection of T cell receptor beta chains follows, all from one sample in a study of T cell changes during pregnancy in multiple sclerosis. Clones were read by immunoSEQ multiplex PCR, and TCRdb kept only the in-frame ones, dropping some. Of 50,000 to 60,000 clones listed, 91% were seen once; the top ten hold 0.76%. Sequences were derived from CD4+ T cells from peripheral blood mononuclear cells, sampled in the first trimester of pregnancy. The receptors shown here come from a female donor with multiple sclerosis, enrolled in a pregnancy study. Both conserved end residues are part of each CDR3. D genes are given only for firm matches. Rows give clone size only sometimes, using once, few, many, or a class for an expanded clone.

j_call: TRBJ2-3; clone_size: -; d_call: -; v_call: TRBV7-2; cdr3_aa: CASTPPRTDTQYF; cdr3_nt: TGTGCCAGCACCCCCCCTCGGACAGATACGCAGTATTTT
j_call: TRBJ1-1; clone_size: -; d_call: -; v_call: TRBV5-4; cdr3_aa: CASSLELSAANTEAFF; cdr3_nt: TGTGCCAGCAGCTTGGAACTCTCGGCGGCGAACACTGAAGCTTTCTTT
j_call: TRBJ2-3; clone_size: -; d_call: TRBD2; v_call: TRBV30; cdr3_aa: CAWSVIPLGLAGGTDTQYF; cdr3_nt: TGTGCCTGGAGTGTGATCCCACTCGGACTAGCGGGGGGCACAGATACGCAGTATTTT
j_call: TRBJ1-3; clone_size: -; d_call: -; v_call: TRBV6-5; cdr3_aa: CASSYSDRGSGNTIYF; cdr3_nt: TGTGCCAGCAGTTACTCCGACAGAGGCTCTGGAAACACCATATATTTT
j_call: TRBJ1-2; clone_size: -; d_call: -; v_call: TRBV19; cdr3_aa: CASNPAQISPGYTF; cdr3_nt: TGTGCCAGTAACCCCGCCCAGATTTCGCCCGGCTACACCTTC
j_call: TRBJ1-4; clone_size: -; d_call: TRBD1; v_call: TRBV5-1; cdr3_aa: CASSVGDRGLGRGEKLFF; cdr3_nt: TGCGCCAGCAGTGTGGGGGACAGGGGACTTGGGAGAGGTGAAAAACTGTTTTTT
j_call: TRBJ1-1; clone_size: -; d_call: -; v_call: TRBV2; cdr3_aa: CASSTGLGVNTEAFF; cdr3_nt: TGTGCCAGCAGCACAGGGTTGGGGGTGAACACTGAAGCTTTCTTT
j_call: TRBJ1-4; clone_size: -; d_call: -; v_call: TRBV5-6; cdr3_aa: CASSPGVLNEKLFF; cdr3_nt: TGTGCCAGCAGCCCGGGAGTACTCAATGAAAAACTGTTTTTT
j_call: TRBJ1-2; clone_size: -; d_call: -; v_call: TRBV2; cdr3_aa: CASTEGGAGVYGYTF; cdr3_nt: TGTGCCAGCACCGAGGGGGGGGCGGGAGTCTACGGCTACACCTTC
j_call: TRBJ2-7; clone_size: -; d_call: TRBD1; v_call: TRBV19; cdr3_aa: CASSKGQGSHEQYF; cdr3_nt: TGTGCCAGTAGTAAGGGACAGGGTTCCCACGAGCAGTACTTC
j_call: TRBJ1-4; clone_size: -; d_call: -; v_call: TRBV19; cdr3_aa: CASSTGRGTNEKLFF; cdr3_nt: TGTGCCAGTAGTACAGGGAGGGGAACTAATGAAAAACTGTTTTTT
j_call: TRBJ1-3; clone_size: -; d_call: TRBD1; v_call: TRBV9; cdr3_aa: CASSVGTGAGNTIYF; cdr3_nt: TGTGCCAGCAGCGTAGGGACAGGGGCAGGAAACACCATATATTTT
j_call: TRBJ2-7; clone_size: -; d_call: -; v_call: TRBV6-6; cdr3_aa: CASSRDWAAYEQYF; cdr3_nt: TGTGCCAGCAGTCGGGACTGGGCGGCCTACGAGCAGTACTTC
j_call: TRBJ2-5; clone_size: -; d_call: -; v_call: TRBV18; cdr3_aa: CASSPEGRQTQYF; cdr3_nt: TGTGCCAGCTCACCAGAGGGGAGGCAGACCCAGTACTTC
j_call: TRBJ2-1; clone_size: -; d_call: -; v_call: TRBV7-3; cdr3_aa: CASSLTPQGVDEQFF; cdr3_nt: TGTGCCAGCAGCCTCACGCCACAGGGAGTGGATGAGCAGTTCTTC
j_call: TRBJ2-1; clone_size: once; d_call: TRBD1; v_call: TRBV30; cdr3_aa: CAWQGTGPNEQFF; cdr3_nt: TGTGCCTGGCAAGGGACAGGACCCAATGAGCAGTTCTTC
j_call: TRBJ1-6; clone_size: -; d_call: TRBD1; v_call: TRBV6-6; cdr3_aa: CASSDHPGTALHF; cdr3_nt: TGTGCCAGCAGTGACCATCCCGGGACAGCTCTCCACTTT
j_call: TRBJ2-2; clone_size: -; d_call: TRBD2; v_call: TRBV4-3; cdr3_aa: CASSQDQAGAPGELFF; cdr3_nt: TGCGCCAGCAGCCAAGATCAGGCGGGAGCTCCCGGGGAGCTGTTTTTT
j_call: TRBJ2-3; clone_size: -; d_call: TRBD2; v_call: TRBV19; cdr3_aa: CASSMALIRAGATDTQYF; cdr3_nt: TGTGCCAGTAGTATGGCATTGATTAGAGCGGGGGCAACGGATACGCAGTATTTT
j_call: TRBJ2-6; clone_size: -; d_call: -; v_call: TRBV9; cdr3_aa: CASTARPVPATGPGANVLTF; cdr3_nt: TGTGCCAGCACCGCCCGCCCCGTCCCCGCCACAGGGCCCGGGGCCAACGTCCTGACTTTC
j_call: TRBJ1-1; clone_size: -; d_call: -; v_call: TRBV7-2; cdr3_aa: CASSPSRGPSTEAFF; cdr3_nt: TGTGCCAGCAGCCCCTCGCGGGGTCCCAGCACTGAAGCTTTCTTT
j_call: TRBJ1-5; clone_size: -; d_call: TRBD1; v_call: TRBV10-3; cdr3_aa: CAISGGDRGKQPQHF; cdr3_nt: TGTGCCATCAGTGGAGGGGACAGGGGAAAACAGCCCCAGCATTTT
j_call: TRBJ2-1; clone_size: once; d_call: -; v_call: TRBV27; cdr3_aa: CATLGARRNEQFF; cdr3_nt: TGTGCCACCTTGGGGGCTAGAAGGAATGAGCAGTTCTTC
j_call: TRBJ2-5; clone_size: -; d_call: TRBD1; v_call: TRBV19; cdr3_aa: CASRRQGQETQYF; cdr3_nt: TGTGCCAGTAGGAGACAGGGACAAGAGACCCAGTACTTC
j_call: TRBJ2-4; clone_size: -; d_call: TRBD1; v_call: TRBV5-1; cdr3_aa: CASSLGGSAKNIQYF; cdr3_nt: TGCGCCAGCTCTCTAGGGGGCTCAGCCAAAAACATTCAGTACTTC
j_call: TRBJ1-6; clone_size: -; d_call: -; v_call: TRBV7-9; cdr3_aa: CASSAQGRGVNSPLHF; cdr3_nt: TGTGCCAGCAGCGCCCAGGGCAGGGGTGTAAATTCACCCCTCCACTTT